The clone carrying this T cell receptor (beta chain) has ten or more counts. Its antigen is not known. V lost 1 base, J lost 4 bases, and 5 bases stayed unmatched. From germline, CDR1 is SQVTM and CDR2 ANQGSEA. The CDR3 has 14 amino acids. The data stem from a study of T-cell reconstitution after alpha-beta-depleted transplantation in children. General study results and limits: At day 60, the high TCRbeta diversity found in some patients originated from recipient T cells and thymic progenitors that had survived. Diversity and T-cell counts at one year after transplant derived mostly from new T cells.

Unique molecular identifiers were incorporated when the TCRbeta library was constructed. TCRdb recomputed calls from the PCR reads with MiXCR, one row per CDR3 protein. The sample yields 550,000 to 800,000 distinct CDR3 sequences, roughly 13% seen once. The sequenced sample was PBMCs, obtained before TCRalphabeta/CD19-depleted stem cell transplant. The chain recombines TRBV29-1 with TRBJ2-3, with TRBD1 matching over 7 bases. The TCR comes from a girl aged 2 to 9 with congenital amegakaryocytic thrombocytopenia, due to receive a stem cell transplant. The DNA for the CDR3 is TGCAGCGTTGAAGGACAGGGCGTGGCAGATACGCAGTATTTT. This gives the protein CSVEGQGVADTQYF.